This TCR beta chain was sequenced in a study of T cell responses to AZD1222 COVID-19 vaccine. This CDR3 is 16 amino acids long. CDR1 and CDR2 (germline): SEHNR, FQNEAQ (reference sequence). The V gene lost 4 bases and the J gene lost 3 bases, with 13 bases spanning the gap. As for this clone: Its target is unknown.

Overall study results and limits: Nearly half of spike-specific TCRs reportedly target unmutated variant regions. Repertoire sampling occurred only after the peak T cell response.

Using immunoSEQ multiplex PCR, the repertoire was profiled, and TCRdb retains in-frame clones only, with some absent. The table includes roughly 78,000 clones, 70% to 85% detected once. The clonotype was recovered from an adult in good health. The chain recombines TRBV7-9 with TRBJ1-6; D is ambiguous. The specimen comprised peripheral blood, sampled on day 0 of AZD1222 vaccination. The DNA for the CDR3 is TGTGCCAGCAGCTCCCTAGACACGAGCTATAATTCACCCCTCCACTTT. Translation: CASSSLDTSYNSPLHF.